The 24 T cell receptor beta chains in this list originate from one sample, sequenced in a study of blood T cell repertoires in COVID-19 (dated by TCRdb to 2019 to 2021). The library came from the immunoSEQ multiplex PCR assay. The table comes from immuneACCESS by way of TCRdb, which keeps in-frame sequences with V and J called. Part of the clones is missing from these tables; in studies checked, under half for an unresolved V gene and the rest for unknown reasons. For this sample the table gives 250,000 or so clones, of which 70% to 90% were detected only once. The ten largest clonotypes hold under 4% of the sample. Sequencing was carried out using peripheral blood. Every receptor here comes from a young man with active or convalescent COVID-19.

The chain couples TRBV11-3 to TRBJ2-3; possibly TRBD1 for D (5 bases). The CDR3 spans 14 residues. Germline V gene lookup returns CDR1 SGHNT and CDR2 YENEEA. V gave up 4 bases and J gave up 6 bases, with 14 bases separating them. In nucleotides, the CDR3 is TGTGCCAGCAGCTGGGGCTCGTCGAGCGATACGCAGTATTTT. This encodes CASSWGSSSDTQYF.

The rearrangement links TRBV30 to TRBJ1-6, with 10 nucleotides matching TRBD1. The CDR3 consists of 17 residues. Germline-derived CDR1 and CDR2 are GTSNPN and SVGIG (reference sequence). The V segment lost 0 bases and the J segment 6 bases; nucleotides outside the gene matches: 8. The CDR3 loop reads CAWSVRWDRGSNSPLHF. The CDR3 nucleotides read TGTGCCTGGAGTGTACGGTGGGACAGGGGTTCTAATTCACCCCTCCACTTT.

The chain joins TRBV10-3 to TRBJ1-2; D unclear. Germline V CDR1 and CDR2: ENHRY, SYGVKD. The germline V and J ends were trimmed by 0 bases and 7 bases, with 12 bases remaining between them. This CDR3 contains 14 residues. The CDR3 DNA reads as TGTGCCATCAGTGAGTCGCGGGGTACAAGTGGCTACACCTTC. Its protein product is CAISESRGTSGYTF.

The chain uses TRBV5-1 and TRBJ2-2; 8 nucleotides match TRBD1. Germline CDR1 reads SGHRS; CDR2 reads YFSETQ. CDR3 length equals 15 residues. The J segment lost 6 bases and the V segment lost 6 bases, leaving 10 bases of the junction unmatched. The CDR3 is CASTETGARSGELFF. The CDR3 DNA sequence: TGCGCCAGCACCGAGACAGGGGCGCGATCCGGGGAGCTGTTTTTT.

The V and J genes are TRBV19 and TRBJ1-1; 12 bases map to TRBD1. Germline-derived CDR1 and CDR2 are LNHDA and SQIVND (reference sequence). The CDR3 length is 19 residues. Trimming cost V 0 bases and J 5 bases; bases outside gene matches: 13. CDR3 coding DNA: TGTGCCAGTAGTATAGATCAGGGACAGGGGGCCATAAAGGGTACTGAAGCTTTCTTT. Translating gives CASSIDQGQGAIKGTEAFF.

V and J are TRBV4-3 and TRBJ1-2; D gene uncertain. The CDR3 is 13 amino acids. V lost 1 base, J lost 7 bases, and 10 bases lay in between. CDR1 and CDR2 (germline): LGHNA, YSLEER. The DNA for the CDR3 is TGCGCCAGCAGCCAAGTACAGTCGGCTGGCTACACCTTC. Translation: CASSQVQSAGYTF.

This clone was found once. The CDR3 region is CASSLATGQEGLETQYF. In DNA, the CDR3 is TGTGCCAGCAGCTTAGCCACGGGACAGGAAGGGTTAGAGACCCAGTACTTC. The V call is TRBV11-3, the J call TRBJ2-5; 8 bases map to TRBD1. Germline V lookup: CDR1 SGHNT, CDR2 YENEEA. The CDR3 has 17 residues. The V segment lost 1 base and the J segment 4 bases; nucleotides outside the gene matches: 11.

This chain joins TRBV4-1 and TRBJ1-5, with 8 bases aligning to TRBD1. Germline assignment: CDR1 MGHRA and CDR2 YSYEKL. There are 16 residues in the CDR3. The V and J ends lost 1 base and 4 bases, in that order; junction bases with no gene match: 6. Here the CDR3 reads CASSQAGTGINQPQHF. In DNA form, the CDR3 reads TGCGCCAGCAGCCAAGCCGGGACAGGTATTAATCAGCCCCAGCATTTT.

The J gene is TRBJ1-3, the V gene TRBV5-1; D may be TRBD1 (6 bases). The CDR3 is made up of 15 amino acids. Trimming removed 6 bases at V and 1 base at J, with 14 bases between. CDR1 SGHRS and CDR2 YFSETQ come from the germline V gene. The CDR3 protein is CASIPPGESGNTIYF. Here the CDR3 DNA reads TGCGCCAGCATTCCCCCAGGGGAGTCTGGAAACACCATATATTTT.

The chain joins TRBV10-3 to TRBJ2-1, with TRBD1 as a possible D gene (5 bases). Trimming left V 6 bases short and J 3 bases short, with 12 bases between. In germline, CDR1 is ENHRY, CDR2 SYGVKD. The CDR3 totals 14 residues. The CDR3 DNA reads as TGTGCCATCAGCCTAATAGACAGCTACAATGAGCAGTTCTTC. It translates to CAISLIDSYNEQFF.

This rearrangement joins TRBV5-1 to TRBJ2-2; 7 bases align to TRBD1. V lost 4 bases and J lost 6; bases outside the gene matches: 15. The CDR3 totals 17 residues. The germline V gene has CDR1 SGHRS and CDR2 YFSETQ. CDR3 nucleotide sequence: TGCGCCAGCAGCCTACCCGAGGGAACAGGGGATCCCGGGGAGCTGTTTTTT. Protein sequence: CASSLPEGTGDPGELFF.

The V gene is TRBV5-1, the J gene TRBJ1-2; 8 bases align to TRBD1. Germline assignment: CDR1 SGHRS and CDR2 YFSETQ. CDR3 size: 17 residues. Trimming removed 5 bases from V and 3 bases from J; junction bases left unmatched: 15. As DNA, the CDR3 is TGCGCCAGCAGTTCCCGTCCTCCTACAGGGGGGGACTATGGCTACACCTTC. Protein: CASSSRPPTGGDYGYTF.

The CDR3 is CASSLWGGQGSNQPQHF. DNA for the CDR3: TGTGCCAGCAGTTTATGGGGGGGACAGGGTTCCAATCAGCCCCAGCATTTT. The chain couples TRBV28 to TRBJ1-5, with 9 bases fitting TRBD1. In germline, CDR1 is MDHEN, CDR2 SYDVKM. This CDR3 spans 17 amino acids. The junction had 6 bases not matched to a gene; V was cut back by 0 bases and J by 3 bases. Full variable domain (outside the CDR3, taken from reference TRBV28 and TRBJ1-5): DVKVTQSSRYLVKRTGEKVFLECVQDMDHENMFWYRQDPGLGLRLIYFSYDVKMKEKGDIPEGYSVSREKKERFSLILESASTNQTSMYLCASSLWGGQGSNQPQHFGDGTRLSIL.

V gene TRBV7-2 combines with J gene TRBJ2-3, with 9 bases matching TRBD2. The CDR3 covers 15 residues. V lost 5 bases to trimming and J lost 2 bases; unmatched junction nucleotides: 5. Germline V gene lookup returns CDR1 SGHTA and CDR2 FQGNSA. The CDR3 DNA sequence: TGTGCCAGCAGCCCCAGCGGGGGGTTCACAGATACGCAGTATTTT. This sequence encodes CASSPSGGFTDTQYF.

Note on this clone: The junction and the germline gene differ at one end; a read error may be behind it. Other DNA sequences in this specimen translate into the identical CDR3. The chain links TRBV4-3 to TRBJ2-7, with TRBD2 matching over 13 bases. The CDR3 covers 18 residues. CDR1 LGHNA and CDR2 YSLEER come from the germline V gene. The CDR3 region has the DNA TGCGCCAGCAGCCAAGATCTCGGGACTAGCGGGATATCCTACGAACAGTACTTC. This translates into CASSQDLGTSGISYEQYF.

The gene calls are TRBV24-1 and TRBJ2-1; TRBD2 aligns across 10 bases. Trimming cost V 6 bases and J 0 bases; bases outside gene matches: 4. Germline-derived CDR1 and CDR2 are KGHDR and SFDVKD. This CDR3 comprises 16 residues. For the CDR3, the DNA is TGTGCCACCAGTAGCCTAGCGGGGGACTCCTACAATGAGCAGTTCTTC. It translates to CATSSLAGDSYNEQFF.

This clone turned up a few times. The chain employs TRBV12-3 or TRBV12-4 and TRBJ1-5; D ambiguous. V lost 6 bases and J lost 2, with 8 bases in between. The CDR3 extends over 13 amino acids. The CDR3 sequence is CASRRRGNQPQHF. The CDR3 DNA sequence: TGTGCCAGCAGAAGACGGGGCAATCAGCCCCAGCATTTT.

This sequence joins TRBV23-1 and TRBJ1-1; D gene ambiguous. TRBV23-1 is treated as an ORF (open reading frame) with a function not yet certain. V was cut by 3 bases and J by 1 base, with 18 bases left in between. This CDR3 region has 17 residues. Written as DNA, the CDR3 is TGCGCCAGCAGTCAGTACCGACTACGGGAATCGAACACTGAAGCTTTCTTT. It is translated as CASSQYRLRESNTEAFF.

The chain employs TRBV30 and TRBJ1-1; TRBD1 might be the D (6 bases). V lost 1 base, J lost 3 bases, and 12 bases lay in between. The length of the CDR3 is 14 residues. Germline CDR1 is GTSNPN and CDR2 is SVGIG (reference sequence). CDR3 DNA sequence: TGTGCCTGGAGTGGGGGACACCGGGACACTGAAGCTTTCTTT. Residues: CAWSGGHRDTEAFF.

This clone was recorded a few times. In DNA, the CDR3 is TGCGCCAGCAGTGAGGCTACCTCCTACGAGCAGTACTTC. It encodes CASSEATSYEQYF. The chain carries TRBV10-1 and TRBJ2-7, with D unclear. Germline V gene sequence: CDR1 WNHNN, CDR2 SYGVQD (reference sequence). The germline V and J ends were trimmed by 2 bases and 0 bases, with 5 bases remaining between them. The CDR3 spans 13 residues.

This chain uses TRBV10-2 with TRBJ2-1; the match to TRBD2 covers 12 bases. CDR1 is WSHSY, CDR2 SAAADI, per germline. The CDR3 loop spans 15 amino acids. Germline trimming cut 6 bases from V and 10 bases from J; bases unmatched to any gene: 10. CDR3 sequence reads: CASSVLAGGSGEQFF. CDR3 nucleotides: TGCGCCAGCAGCGTACTAGCGGGAGGATCAGGAGAGCAGTTCTTC.

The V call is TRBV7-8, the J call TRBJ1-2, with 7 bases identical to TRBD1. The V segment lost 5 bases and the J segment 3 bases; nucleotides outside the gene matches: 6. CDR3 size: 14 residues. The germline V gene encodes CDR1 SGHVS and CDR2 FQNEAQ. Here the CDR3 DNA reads TGTGCCAGCAGCCCCTCGGGGACAGACTATGGCTACACCTTC. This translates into CASSPSGTDYGYTF.

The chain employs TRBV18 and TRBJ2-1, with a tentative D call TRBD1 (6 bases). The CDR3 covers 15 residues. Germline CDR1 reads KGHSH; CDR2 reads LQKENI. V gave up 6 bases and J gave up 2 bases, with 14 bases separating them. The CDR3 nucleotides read TGTGCCAGCTCCCGAAAGGGGGTCCCCTACAATGAGCAGTTCTTC. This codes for CASSRKGVPYNEQFF.

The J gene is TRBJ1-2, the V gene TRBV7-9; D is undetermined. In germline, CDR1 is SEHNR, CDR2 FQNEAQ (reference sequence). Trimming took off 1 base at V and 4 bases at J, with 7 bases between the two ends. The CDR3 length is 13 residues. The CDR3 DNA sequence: TGTGCCAGCAGCTTAGGAGACTTCTATGGCTACACCTTC. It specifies CASSLGDFYGYTF.